In this sample, the clone carrying this TCR beta chain turned up many times. The antigen is unknown. J lost 7 bases, V lost 6 bases, and 9 bases had no gene match. This CDR3 region has 15 residues. Germline assignment: CDR1 MNHNS and CDR2 SASEGT. This sample is drawn from a study of T-cell reconstitution after alpha-beta-depleted transplantation in children. Findings and caveats of the study: At day 60, the high TCRbeta diversity found in some patients originated from recipient T cells and thymic progenitors that had survived. By one year post-transplant, T-cell counts and diversity largely arose from T cells that were newly produced.

As it was prepared, the TCRbeta library received unique molecular identifiers. TCRdb recomputed calls from the PCR reads with MiXCR, one row per CDR3 protein. Of 130,000 or so distinct CDR3 sequences in the sample, 8.5% to 10% were seen once. V is TRBV6-1 and J is TRBJ1-4; TRBD1 matches 9 bases. Specimen: PBMCs, mostly from graft donor cells, collected 180 days after TCRalphabeta/CD19-depleted stem cell transplant. The clonotype was recovered from a girl under two years old who had a stem cell transplant for combined immunodeficiency, so the T cells may come from the graft donor. The CDR3: CASSLETGGREKLFF. CDR3 sequence (DNA): TGTGCCAGCAGCCTTGAGACAGGGGGGCGTGAAAAACTGTTTTTT.